Below, 15 T cell receptor beta chains from the same sample are listed, as sequenced in a study of CD8 T cells in Susac syndrome (dated by TCRdb to 2018 to 2020). The library was obtained by the immunoSEQ multiplex PCR assay. RNA was extracted with the RNeasy kit and roughly 0.45 to 1 ug was reverse transcribed using random hexamers. In TCRdb, the public reads were trimmed at Q25 with fastp and aligned with MiXCR, with productive beta chains retained. Identical CDR3 protein sequences are pooled into one entry, listed with their most common genes and DNA. The sample profile shows roughly 190,000 distinct CDR3 sequences; 90% to 95% of them were found once. Of the sample, 0.085% to 0.1% falls within the top ten clones. Specimen: CD4+ T cells from PBMCs. These TCRs come from a human donor with Susac syndrome.

The J gene is TRBJ1-5, the V gene TRBV2, with 12 bases lining up with TRBD1. Germline CDR1 SNHLY, CDR2 FYNNEI. V was pared by 6 bases and J by 6 bases, with 3 bases of the junction left unmatched. CDR3 size: 14 residues. The CDR3 nucleotides read TGTGCCAGCAGGGGGACAGGGGGCGGTCAGCCCCAGCATTTT. Protein product: CASRGTGGGQPQHF. Based on the CDR3 plus reference TRBV2 and TRBJ1-5, the full variable domain is EPEVTQTPSHQVTQMGQEVILRCVPISNHLYFYWYRQILGQKVEFLVSFYNNEISEKSEIFDDQFSVERPDGSNFTLKIRSTKLEDSAMYFCASRGTGGGQPQHFGDGTRLSIL.

The chain employs TRBV7-3 and TRBJ1-2, with D perhaps matching TRBD1 (5 bases). Germline lookup yields CDR1 SGHTA and CDR2 FQGTGA. The length of the CDR3 is 14 residues. The V end was cut by 5 bases, the J end by 5 bases, with 15 bases between. CDR3 bases: TGTGCCAGCAGCCCCGGACAAGGACCTTATGGCTACACCTTC. It is translated as CASSPGQGPYGYTF.

This chain links TRBV5-1 with TRBJ2-5, with D perhaps being TRBD1 or TRBD2 (5 bases each). The CDR3 contains 16 residues. From germline, CDR1 is SGHRS and CDR2 YFSETQ. Trimming shortened V by 2 bases and J by 0 bases, and 14 bases separated the two germline ends. DNA for the CDR3: TGCGCCAGCAGCTTAGCAAGCCGGGACCACCAAGAGACCCAGTACTTC. Protein sequence: CASSLASRDHQETQYF. Supplemented by reference TRBV5-1 and TRBJ2-5, the full variable domain reads KAGVTQTPRYLIKTRGQQVTLSCSPISGHRSVSWYQQTPGQGLQFLFEYFSETQRNKGNFPGRFSGRQFSNSRSEMNVSTLELGDSALYLCASSLASRDHQETQYFGPGTRLLVL.

This clonotype has just one count. V gene TRBV28 combines with J gene TRBJ1-2, with D possibly matching TRBD1 (5 bases). CDR3 length: 13 residues. The V gene lost 0 bases and the J gene lost 8 bases, with 10 bases spanning the gap. CDR1 is MDHEN, CDR2 SYDVKM, per germline. The CDR3 DNA follows: TGTGCCAGCAGTTTATGGGGGCGCGACGGCTACACCTTC. Translation gives CASSLWGRDGYTF.

The V call is TRBV5-1, the J call TRBJ2-5; D uncertain. The CDR3 is made up of 13 amino acids. The germline V gene has CDR1 SGHRS and CDR2 YFSETQ. Trimming cost V 4 bases and J 5 bases, with 12 bases left between them. CDR3 coding DNA: TGCGCCAGCAGCGCCGCGGTGGCGGAGACCCAGTACTTC. Protein: CASSAAVAETQYF.

The V call is TRBV6-1, the J call TRBJ1-5, with D possibly being TRBD1 (5 bases). Germline V lookup: CDR1 MNHNS, CDR2 SASEGT. Trimming took 3 bases from V and 2 from J, leaving 11 bases between them. The CDR3 length is 15 residues. CDR3 in DNA: TGTGCCAGCAGTGATAAGGGGTGGGGCAATCAGCCCCAGCATTTT. It yields the protein CASSDKGWGNQPQHF.

CDR3 in DNA: TGTGCCAGCAGTTACCCCTCGCTAGCGGGGGGATTAAACTCTGGGGCCAACGTCCTGACTTTC. Protein sequence: CASSYPSLAGGLNSGANVLTF. The rearrangement joins TRBV6-5 to TRBJ2-6; 11 bases are shared with TRBD2. The CDR3 is 21 amino acids. Germline V gene sequence: CDR1 MNHEY, CDR2 SVGAGI. With V trimmed by 2 bases and J by 0 bases, 12 bases remained unmatched.

This chain connects TRBV15 to TRBJ1-1; possibly TRBD1 for D (6 bases). CDR3 size: 13 residues. Trimming pared 5 bases from V and 4 bases from J, leaving 11 bases between. CDR1 and CDR2 from the germline V gene are LNHNV and YYDKDF (reference sequence). In nucleotides, the CDR3 is TGTGCCACCAGCGGGAGGGGGGGCACTGAAGCTTTCTTT. Translated, it gives CATSGRGGTEAFF.

V gene TRBV12-3 or TRBV12-4 combines with J gene TRBJ2-7; D remains unclear. This CDR3 is built from 12 residues. The V and J ends lost 3 bases and 2 bases respectively, with 5 bases between them. The CDR3 protein is CASSFMAYEQYF. CDR3 in DNA: TGTGCCAGCAGTTTTATGGCCTACGAGCAGTACTTC.

The V gene is TRBV7-9, the J gene TRBJ1-4, with D perhaps TRBD1 (6 bases). The CDR3 consists of 14 residues. The germline V gene has CDR1 SEHNR and CDR2 FQNEAQ (reference sequence). V dropped 7 bases and J dropped 8 bases, with 17 bases sitting between them. For the CDR3, the DNA is TGTGCCAGCACCGCCGGGGGGCAGAGGGAAAAACTGTTTTTT. Translation: CASTAGGQREKLFF.

The chain employs TRBV7-3 and TRBJ2-2; 11 bases match TRBD2. The CDR3 has 18 residues. V was pared by 5 bases and J by 2 bases, with 10 bases of the junction left unmatched. The V gene's germline CDR1 is SGHTA and CDR2 FQGTGA. CDR3 loop: CASSTKTSGNENTGELFF. The CDR3 coding sequence is TGTGCCAGCAGCACCAAGACTAGCGGGAATGAAAACACCGGGGAGCTGTTTTTT. Full variable domain (remainder filled in from reference TRBV7-3 and TRBJ2-2): GAGVSQTPSNKVTEKGKYVELRCDPISGHTALYWYRQSLGQGPEFLIYFQGTGAADDSGLPNDRFFAVRPEGSVSTLKIQRTERGDSAVYLCASSTKTSGNENTGELFFGEGSRLTVL.

Points on this clonotype: An end of the junction does not agree with germline; a read error may underlie this. The rearrangement uses TRBV9 and TRBJ2-7; possibly TRBD1 for D (5 bases). This CDR3 is built from 14 residues. The germline gives CDR1 SGDLS, CDR2 YYNGEE. The CDR3 protein is CAGSVVARANEQYF. In DNA, the CDR3 is TGTGCCGGCAGCGTAGTTGCCAGGGCCAACGAGCAGTACTTC. Drawing the rest from reference TRBV9 and TRBJ2-7, the complete variable domain is DSGVTQTPKHLITATGQRVTLRCSPRSGDLSVYWYQQSLDQGLQFLIQYYNGEERAKGNILERFSAQQFPDLHSELNLSSLELGDSALYFCAGSVVARANEQYFGPGTRLTVT.

This chain connects TRBV5-4 to TRBJ2-1; 9 nucleotides agree with TRBD2. Germline V CDR1 and CDR2: SGHNT, YYREEE (reference sequence). The V segment lost 4 bases and the J segment 7 bases; nucleotides outside the gene matches: 9. This CDR3 is built from 15 residues. This CDR3 is CASSGGGTSRNEQFF. DNA for the CDR3: TGTGCCAGCAGCGGGGGGGGGACTAGCCGGAATGAGCAGTTCTTC.

As for this clonotype: One junction end disagrees with the germline gene, perhaps due to a read error. V gene TRBV12-3 or TRBV12-4 combines with J gene TRBJ2-2; possible D gene TRBD2, 5 bases. The CDR3 is 11 residues long. The CDR3, as DNA: TGTGCCAGCAGTTCCCCCGGGGAGCCGTTTTTT. It specifies CASSSPGEPFF.

J is TRBJ2-1 and V is TRBV5-4; D may match TRBD1 or TRBD2 (5 bases each). Trimming took off 4 bases at V and 5 bases at J, with 16 bases between the two ends. This CDR3 comprises 15 residues. Germline V lookup: CDR1 SGHNT, CDR2 YYREEE (reference sequence). The CDR3 nucleotides are TGTGCCAGCAGCATCGGGGCCTCCGGTCACAATGAGCAGTTCTTC. It codes for CASSIGASGHNEQFF.